Given below is one T cell receptor beta chain in context. Its antigen is as yet unknown. Amplification of TCR alpha and beta CDR3 regions from RNA used iRepertoire nested multiplex PCR. For one-step reverse transcription and amplification, roughly 100-400 ng of tissue mRNA or PBMC total RNA was used. A single record per CDR3 protein comes from TCRdb applying MiXCR to the multiplex PCR reads. The sample has around 100,000 distinct CDR3 sequences; approximately 28% are singletons. V lost 4 bases and J lost 1; bases outside the gene matches: 3. The CDR3 covers 14 residues. Germline values: CDR1 SGHTA, CDR2 FQGNSA. The sample originates from a study of glioma-infiltrating T cells. The study's findings and limits: Gliomas, especially low-grade, showed above-expected tissue-blood divergence; non-neoplastic patients showed below. CDR3 overlap between tissue and blood was very small.

The sample was glioma tissue, nonneoplastic brain tissue, or PBMCs (not recorded which). This clonotype was obtained from a human donor with low-grade glioma or glioblastoma, undergoing nonglioma brain surgery, or in good health (not recorded which). The rearrangement uses TRBV7-2 and TRBJ2-5; TRBD2 agrees at 7 bases. For the CDR3, the DNA is TGTGCCAGCAGCTCTTGGACTAGCCAAGAGACCCAGTACTTC. Encoded protein: CASSSWTSQETQYF.